Here is one TCR beta chain with its context. The target of this receptor is not known. The input lacks base qualities; no much larger clone sits a single base away. The sample originates from a study of T-cell reconstitution after alpha-beta-depleted transplantation in children (dated by TCRdb to about 2016). With regard to the full study: T-cell immune reconstitution after TCRalphabeta/CD19-depleted allogeneic hematopoietic cell transplantation in children was quantitatively tracked in the study by means of TCR repertoire profiling.

Library method: PCR. Sequenced using an Illumina HiSeq 2500. To normalize quantification of the TCRbeta repertoire, the TCR libraries were built with molecular barcoding that relied on unique molecular identifiers. TCRdb trimmed public reads at Q25 via fastp, called clones via MiXCR and kept in-frame beta chains. Every CDR3 protein is listed once, alongside the most common genes and DNA of its rows. Here the sample has a few hundred thousand distinct CDR3 sequences; 10% occur a single time. 2% to 2.5% of the sample rests with the top ten. The receptor was derived from a human donor who donated a stem cell graft to a child with acute lymphoblastic leukemia. Sequencing used PBMCs from the stem cell graft donor, obtained from the stem cell graft.

The nucleotides are TGTGCCAGCAGTCCCTCTTTAGGGGGCAATCAGCCCCAGCATTTT. The translation is CASSPSLGGNQPQHF. This chain is built from TRBV28 and TRBJ1-5; tentative D gene TRBD1, with 5 bases matching. Cut back by 5 bases and 2 bases, the V and J ends lie 13 bases apart. Reading the germline V gene gives CDR1 MDHEN and CDR2 SYDVKM. The CDR3 starts with the cysteine, ends with the phenylalanine, and has 15 residues. Only CDR3 DNA is held: 45 bases, read in frame from base 1.